A selection of T cell receptor beta chains follows, all from one sample in a study of blood T cell repertoires in COVID-19. TCRdb's table, derived via immunoSEQ multiplex PCR, lists solely in-frame clones and lacks some. The table lists about 350,000 clones, about 88% of them singletons. The sample was peripheral blood. The receptors originated from a woman aged 70-85 years with COVID-19, enrolled during active disease. CDR3s include the opening cysteine and the closing phenylalanine or tryptophan. The order of the fields is clone size, CDR3 length, J gene, D gene, V gene, CDR3 protein, CDR3 DNA. A D gene is named only where the DNA matches it firmly. Rows may omit the clone size; those that give it use once, few, many or a size class.

-,14,TRBJ1-2,TRBD1,TRBV29-1,CSVQSPGQGYGYTF,TGCAGCGTTCAGTCACCGGGACAGGGCTATGGCTACACCTTC
-,15,TRBJ1-2,TRBD1,TRBV7-2,CASSLEQGVNYGYTF,TGTGCCAGCAGCTTAGAACAGGGGGTGAACTATGGCTACACCTTC
-,15,TRBJ1-3,-,TRBV5-5,CASSLDTGSGNTIYF,TGTGCCAGCAGCTTGGATACAGGCTCTGGAAACACCATATATTTT
-,19,TRBJ2-3,TRBD2,TRBV5-6,CASSRRQLAGGLSTDTQYF,TGTGCCAGCAGCCGACGCCAACTAGCGGGGGGGCTTAGCACAGATACGCAGTATTTT
-,14,TRBJ2-7,TRBD1,TRBV30,CAWSRDSGIYEQYF,TGTGCCTGGAGCCGGGACAGTGGGATCTACGAGCAGTACTTC
once,13,TRBJ2-5,TRBD2,TRBV19,CASSTIAGETQYF,TGTGCCAGTAGTACTATAGCGGGAGAGACCCAGTACTTC
-,12,TRBJ1-3,-,TRBV28,CASSWAGNTIYF,TGTGCCAGCAGCTGGGCGGGAAACACCATATATTTT
few,16,TRBJ1-3,-,TRBV5-1,CASSLGISSSGNTIYF,TGCGCCAGCAGCTTGGGAATTTCCAGCTCTGGAAACACCATATATTTT
-,16,TRBJ2-3,TRBD2,TRBV28,CASSLSGAVMSDTQYF,TGTGCCAGCAGTTTAAGCGGGGCGGTCATGTCAGATACGCAGTATTTT
-,13,TRBJ2-3,-,TRBV6-4,CASSGTGTDTQYF,TGTGCCAGCAGTGGGACAGGCACAGATACGCAGTATTTT
few,14,TRBJ1-2,-,TRBV19,CASRPGQLNYGYTF,TGTGCCAGTAGACCAGGACAGTTGAACTATGGCTACACCTTC
-,15,TRBJ1-1,TRBD1,TRBV2,CASSDHGQGNTEAFF,TGTGCCAGCAGTGACCACGGACAGGGGAACACTGAAGCTTTCTTT
once,14,TRBJ2-7,TRBD2,TRBV9,CASSGPGGTYEQYF,TGTGCCAGCAGCGGACCGGGGGGAACCTACGAGCAGTACTTC
-,17,TRBJ2-7,TRBD2,TRBV3-1/TRBV3-2,CASSQATVWRGNYEQYF,TGTGCCAGCAGCCAAGCGACCGTGTGGCGGGGGAACTACGAGCAGTACTTC
-,13,TRBJ2-7,-,TRBV7-9,CASSLRGLYEQYF,TGTGCCAGCAGCTTACGAGGGCTCTACGAGCAGTACTTC
-,15,TRBJ2-3,TRBD2,TRBV3-1/TRBV3-2,CASSQPGLDADTQYF,TGTGCCAGCAGCCAACCTGGACTAGATGCAGATACGCAGTATTTT
-,13,TRBJ1-1,-,TRBV30,CAWSNGPGTEAFF,TGTGCCTGGAGTAACGGCCCGGGCACTGAAGCTTTCTTT
once,16,TRBJ2-2,TRBD2,TRBV19,CASSQAGGLRLGELFF,TGTGCCAGTAGCCAAGCGGGGGGGCTTCGACTCGGGGAGCTGTTTTTT
-,18,TRBJ2-1,TRBD2,TRBV3-1/TRBV3-2,CASSQITSGGFLRNEQFF,TGTGCCAGCAGCCAAATCACTAGCGGGGGTTTTCTCCGCAATGAGCAGTTCTTC
once,14,TRBJ2-5,-,TRBV11-2,CASSLGIGGKTQYF,TGTGCCAGCAGCTTAGGGATCGGGGGTAAGACCCAGTACTTC
-,16,TRBJ2-7,TRBD1,TRBV11-2,CASSLDGSSDRGEQYF,TGTGCCAGCAGCTTAGATGGGAGTTCCGACAGGGGCGAGCAGTACTTC
-,18,TRBJ2-3,TRBD2,TRBV20-1,CSASASGTSGGAADTQYF,TGCAGTGCTAGTGCGTCCGGGACTAGCGGGGGGGCCGCAGATACGCAGTATTTT
-,16,TRBJ2-1,TRBD2,TRBV5-1,CASSLEGAGGPQEQFF,TGCGCCAGCAGCCTGGAGGGCGCGGGGGGGCCGCAAGAGCAGTTCTTC
-,16,TRBJ1-1,TRBD1,TRBV11-2,CASSPIRGPANTEAFF,TGTGCCAGCAGCCCGATCAGGGGGCCGGCGAACACTGAAGCTTTCTTT
-,12,TRBJ2-1,-,TRBV9,CAREVSHNEQFF,TGTGCCAGAGAGGTTTCCCACAATGAGCAGTTCTTC
-,15,TRBJ1-6,-,TRBV28,CASRRHPAYNSPLHF,TGTGCCAGCAGGAGACATCCGGCCTATAATTCACCCCTCCACTTT
-,13,TRBJ2-7,-,TRBV5-1,CASRAGTFGEQYF,TGCGCCAGCAGGGCCGGGACATTCGGCGAGCAGTACTTC
-,14,TRBJ1-2,TRBD1,TRBV3-1/TRBV3-2,CASSHGQGAGGYTF,TGTGCCAGCAGCCACGGACAGGGGGCTGGTGGCTACACCTTC
-,16,TRBJ2-5,-,TRBV5-1,CASSLGSGLIVETQYF,TGCGCCAGCAGCTTGGGGTCAGGGTTGATTGTTGAGACCCAGTACTTC
-,15,TRBJ2-3,TRBD1,TRBV5-1,CASSPEQGAGDTQYF,TGCGCCAGCAGCCCCGAACAGGGGGCAGGAGATACGCAGTATTTT
-,13,TRBJ1-1,TRBD1,TRBV6-5,CASSSTGGTEAFF,TGTGCCAGCAGTTCCACAGGGGGCACTGAAGCTTTCTTT
once,16,TRBJ1-2,-,TRBV7-9,CASSLAPDSYRYGYTF,TGTGCCAGCAGCTTAGCCCCCGACAGCTACCGTTATGGCTACACCTTC
few,18,TRBJ2-7,-,TRBV14,CASSRFTDRTASIHEQYF,TGTGCCAGCAGCCGTTTTACGGATAGGACAGCTAGTATCCACGAGCAGTACTTC
-,12,TRBJ2-3,TRBD2,TRBV23-1,CALGGGQCTQYF,TGCGCCCTGGGGGGAGGGCAATGCACGCAGTATTTT
-,15,TRBJ2-1,TRBD1,TRBV9,CASSPSGTGSGEQFF,TGTGCCAGCAGCCCCTCCGGGACAGGGTCCGGTGAGCAGTTCTTC
once,16,TRBJ2-5,-,TRBV4-1,CASSQVLTRPQETQYF,TGCGCCAGCAGCCAAGTTTTGACTAGGCCGCAAGAGACCCAGTACTTC
-,18,TRBJ1-2,-,TRBV18,CASSPSLVSIRANYGYTF,TGTGCCAGCTCACCATCTTTGGTCTCGATTCGAGCTAACTATGGCTACACCTTC
-,13,TRBJ1-5,-,TRBV7-2,CASTSPGGQPQHF,TGTGCCAGTACCTCCCCCGGGGGGCAGCCCCAGCATTTT
-,13,TRBJ2-1,-,TRBV5-6,CASSLVVAAEQFF,TGTGCCAGCAGCTTGGTGGTAGCTGCTGAGCAGTTCTTC
once,13,TRBJ2-5,-,TRBV6-5,CASRVPGGETQYF,TGTGCCAGCAGAGTACCTGGGGGGGAGACCCAGTACTTC
-,15,TRBJ1-2,-,TRBV27,CASSPSTGLGYGYTF,TGTGCCAGCAGTCCATCCACAGGGTTAGGCTATGGCTACACCTTC
-,15,TRBJ2-7,TRBD2,TRBV10-2,CAIGEAGGRSYEQYF,TGCGCCATCGGGGAGGCGGGGGGGCGTTCGTACGAGCAGTACTTC